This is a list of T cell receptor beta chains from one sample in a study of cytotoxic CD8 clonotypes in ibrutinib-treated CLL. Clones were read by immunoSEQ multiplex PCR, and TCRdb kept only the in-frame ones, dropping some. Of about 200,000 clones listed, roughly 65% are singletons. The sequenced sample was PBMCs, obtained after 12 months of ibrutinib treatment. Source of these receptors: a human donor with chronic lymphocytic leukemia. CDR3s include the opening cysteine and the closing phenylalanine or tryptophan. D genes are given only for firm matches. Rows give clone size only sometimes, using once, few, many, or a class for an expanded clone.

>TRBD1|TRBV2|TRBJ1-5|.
CASRGQGDQPQHF
TGTGCCAGCAGAGGACAGGGGGATCAGCCCCAGCATTTT
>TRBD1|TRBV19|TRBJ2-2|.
CASSRGQGAKSTGELFF
TGTGCCAGTAGTAGGGGACAGGGGGCCAAGAGCACCGGGGAGCTGTTTTTT
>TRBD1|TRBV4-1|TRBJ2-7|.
CASSQAEGQGYEQYF
TGCGCCAGCAGCCAAGCTGAGGGACAGGGTTACGAGCAGTACTTC
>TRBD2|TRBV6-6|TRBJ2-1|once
CASSWAGDSYNEQFF
TGTGCCAGCAGTTGGGCGGGAGACTCCTACAATGAGCAGTTCTTC
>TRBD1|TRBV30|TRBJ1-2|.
CAWSETGVGGYTF
TGTGCCTGGAGCGAGACAGGGGTAGGTGGCTACACCTTC
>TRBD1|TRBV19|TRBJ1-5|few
CASSTLTGFGIQPQHF
TGTGCCAGTAGTACTTTGACAGGGTTCGGAATTCAGCCCCAGCATTTT
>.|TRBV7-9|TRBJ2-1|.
CASSTAHNEQFF
TGTGCCAGCTCTACAGCGCACAATGAGCAGTTCTTC
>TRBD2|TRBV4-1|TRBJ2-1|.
CASSQDPGTRSNEQFF
TGCGCCAGCAGCCAAGATCCCGGGACTAGATCCAATGAGCAGTTCTTC
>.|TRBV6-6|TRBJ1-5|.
CASRPDTSRPQHF
TGTGCCAGCAGACCCGATACCTCAAGGCCCCAGCATTTT
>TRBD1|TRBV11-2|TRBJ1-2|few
CASSLDDRGDYYGYTF
TGTGCCAGCAGCTTAGACGACAGGGGGGATTACTATGGCTACACCTTC
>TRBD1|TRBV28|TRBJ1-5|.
CASSPSGQGSNQPQHF
TGTGCCAGCAGCCCATCGGGACAGGGAAGCAATCAGCCCCAGCATTTT
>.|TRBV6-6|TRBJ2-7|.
CASSHEGGLEQYF
TGTGCCAGCAGCCACGAGGGGGGCCTCGAGCAGTACTTC
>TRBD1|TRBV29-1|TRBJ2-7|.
CSVEGTDRSYGYEQYF
TGCAGCGTTGAAGGAACGGACAGGTCATATGGATACGAGCAGTACTTC
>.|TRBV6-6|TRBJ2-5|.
CASSYGTGPYQETQYF
TGTGCCAGCAGTTACGGGACGGGACCGTACCAAGAGACCCAGTACTTC
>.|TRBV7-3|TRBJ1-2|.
CASSLNGGNYGYTF
TGTGCCAGCAGCTTAAACGGCGGTAACTATGGCTACACCTTC
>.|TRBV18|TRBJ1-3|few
CASSPSLGNTIYF
TGTGCCAGCTCACCCTCCCTAGGAAACACCATATATTTT
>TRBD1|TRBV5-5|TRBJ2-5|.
CASSLVAGGKGAGETQYF
TGTGCCAGCAGCTTGGTGGCAGGGGGCAAAGGAGCCGGGGAGACCCAGTACTTC
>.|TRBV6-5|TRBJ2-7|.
CASSQGRVRYEQYF
TGTGCCAGCAGCCAGGGGCGGGTCAGGTACGAGCAGTACTTC
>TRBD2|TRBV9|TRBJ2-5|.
CASSVGLAGGVETQYF
TGTGCCAGCAGCGTAGGACTAGCGGGAGGGGTGGAGACCCAGTACTTC
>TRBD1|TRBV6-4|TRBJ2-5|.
CASNGSDRVGKTQYF
TGTGCCAGCAACGGATCAGACAGGGTCGGGAAGACCCAGTACTTC
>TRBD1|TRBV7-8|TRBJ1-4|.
CASSPRQGRSNEKLFF
TGTGCCAGCAGCCCCAGACAGGGGAGGAGTAATGAAAAACTGTTTTTT
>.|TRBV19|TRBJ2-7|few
CASGSWYEQYF
TGTGCCAGCGGAAGCTGGTACGAGCAGTACTTC
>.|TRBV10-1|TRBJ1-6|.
CASSDNGDSPLHF
TGCGCCAGCAGTGATAACGGGGATTCACCCCTCCACTTT
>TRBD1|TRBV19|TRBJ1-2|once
CASSIGTGGFRIYGYTF
TGTGCCAGTAGTATAGGGACAGGGGGCTTTCGGATCTATGGCTACACCTTC
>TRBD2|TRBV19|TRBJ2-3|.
CASSILAGGTDTQYF
TGTGCCAGTAGTATCCTGGCGGGGGGCACAGATACGCAGTATTTT
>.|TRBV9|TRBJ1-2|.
CASSVEQQGYGYTF
TGTGCCAGCAGCGTAGAACAACAGGGCTATGGCTACACCTTC
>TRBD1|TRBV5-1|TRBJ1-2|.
CASSFTGGSYGYTF
TGCGCCAGCAGCTTCACAGGGGGGAGCTATGGCTACACCTTC
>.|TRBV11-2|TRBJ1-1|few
CASSAGHLYTEAFF
TGTGCCAGCAGCGCCGGACACCTATACACTGAAGCTTTCTTT
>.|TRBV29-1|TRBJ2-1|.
CSVVDPSIQFF
TGCAGCGTTGTGGATCCCTCGATACAGTTCTTC